Listed below are T cell receptor beta chains from one sample, sequenced in a study of beta chain features in type 1 diabetes. Sequencing used immunoSEQ multiplex PCR; TCRdb keeps in-frame clones, though not all of them. The sample contains under 450,000 clones, approximately 16% of which appear only once. Sequenced material: naive CD4+ T cells from blood. The receptors originated from a woman aged 18-30 years in good health. Each CDR3 is given with its conserved first and last residue. Clone size is not always given. Where it is, it says once, few, many or a class for expanded clones.

j_call clone_size v_call cdr3_aa
TRBJ1-4 NA TRBV18 CASSPGGALNEKLFF
TRBJ1-5 few TRBV7-9 CASSLGAISNQPQHF
TRBJ2-7 NA TRBV9 CASSVGVGQGAGEQYF
TRBJ2-3 few TRBV29-1 CSVVGRSTDTQYF
TRBJ1-2 NA TRBV5-6 CASSSTTGSPLHYGYTF
TRBJ2-7 NA TRBV27 CASSLYRGLNSYEQYF
TRBJ1-2 few TRBV6-1 CASRDSPYGYTF
TRBJ2-1 NA TRBV7-3 CASSPGGTYNEQFF
TRBJ2-3 few TRBV21-1 CASSLADTQYF
TRBJ2-1 NA TRBV19 CASTETGGRGNEQFF
TRBJ2-2 NA TRBV30 CAWSVEITGELFF
TRBJ2-1 NA TRBV9 CASSGGQGAFHEQFF